Described below is a single T cell receptor (beta chain) sequence and its context. Its antigen target is currently unknown. There are no base qualities to consult, and no much larger clone falls within one base. TCRbeta CDR3 regions were amplified from genomic DNA by means of the immunoSEQ Assay, a bias-controlled multiplex PCR. Per the source publication's procedure: Nucleated cell counts per sample were estimated from amplification of reference gene primers within the assay. To quantify the absolute abundance of each unique TCRbeta CDR3 rearrangement, sequence reads were collapsed and filtered. Productive Simpson clonality was computed per sample as the square root of Simpson's diversity index over productive rearrangements. The clones in this table, taken by TCRdb from immuneACCESS, are in-frame only. Not every clone is retained; where verified, under half of the shortfall comes from an unresolved V gene, and the cause of the rest is unknown. V, J and clone size derive from that table, while D and trimming were established from the DNA sequence. This sample has some 200,000 clones in its table, and approximately 90% of those were observed once. The top ten clones comprise around 2.4% of the sample.

The data were obtained in a study of blood T cell repertoires in COVID-19 (TCRdb year 2020). In terms of the full investigation: Samples from collaborators originated in the United States, Italy and Spain and spanned both the acute and convalescent phases of COVID-19. The material from the prospective study consisted of cDNA or gDNA derived from T cells, B-cell-depleted T cells, or PBMCs. The dataset comprised deeply sampled blood TCRbeta repertoires from subjects exposed to, actively infected with, or recovered from COVID-19. A freely available public database, intended as a resource for researchers studying the immune response to SARS-CoV-2, is where the repertoires were released. The samples were drawn from two sources: the first 160 participants of the ongoing ImmuneRACE study, and approximately 1,300 subjects contributed by 6 global collaborators. A de-identified subject ID, COVID-19 status, age in years and sex were almost always included in the sample metadata. Where HLA class I and class II types were available, the types were taken from metadata supplied by the sample provider, not from assay-based typing. Overall study results and their limits: Clinical and demographic metadata were provided uncurated, with the amount varying by source and participant.

V is clipped by 5 bases and J by 8 bases, and the sequence between their germline boundaries is 10 bases long. CDR1 and CDR2, per the germline V gene, are ENHRY and SYGVKD. The CDR3 goes from the cysteine to the phenylalanine over 12 residues. Here the CDR3 DNA is all that survives: 36 bases in frame from base 1. In the prospective study, participants were roughly 18 to 100 years old, resided in approximately 22 geographic areas of the United States, and were enrolled through a virtual design. Cohort assignment in the prospective study relied on participant-reported clinical history from a screening survey and a study questionnaire. Recovered participants in ImmuneRACE Cohort 3 were defined as having two consecutive negative NP/OP PCR tests, clearance from a healthcare professional, or resolution of symptoms. In the prospective study, mobile phlebotomists collected whole blood, serum and a nasopharyngeal or oropharyngeal swab from each participant. Participants in the prospective study had the option to provide additional blood draws and questionnaires over an approximately two-month period. Prospective study blood samples were shipped either frozen or at room temperature before DNA extraction.

This sequence uses TRBV10-3 and TRBJ2-1; TRBD1 could be the D gene, as 6 bases match. Material: PBMCs or T cells enriched from blood (not recorded which). This clonotype originated in a woman aged 25 to 39 who had recovered from COVID-19. The CDR3 sequence is CAISPQGYEQFF. The sequenced DNA is TGTGCCATCAGTCCACAGGGTTATGAGCAGTTCTTC.